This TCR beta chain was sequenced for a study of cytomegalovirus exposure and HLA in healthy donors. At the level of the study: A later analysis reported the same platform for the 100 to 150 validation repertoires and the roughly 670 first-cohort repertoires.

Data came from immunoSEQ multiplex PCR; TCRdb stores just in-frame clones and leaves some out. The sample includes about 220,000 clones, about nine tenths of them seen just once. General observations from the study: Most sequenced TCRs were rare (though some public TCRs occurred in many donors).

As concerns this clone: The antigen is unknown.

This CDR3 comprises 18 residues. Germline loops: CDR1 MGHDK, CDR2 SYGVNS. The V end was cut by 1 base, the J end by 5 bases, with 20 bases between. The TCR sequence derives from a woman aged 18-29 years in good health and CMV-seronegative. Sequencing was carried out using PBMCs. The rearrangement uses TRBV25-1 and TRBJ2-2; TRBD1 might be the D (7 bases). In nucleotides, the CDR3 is TGTGCCAGCAGTGAATCGTACCCCAGGGGGGTGGGGACCGGGGAGCTGTTTTTT. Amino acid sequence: CASSESYPRGVGTGELFF.